This TCR beta chain was found in a study of technical replicates of blood from several donors. Sequenced by immunoSEQ multiplex PCR; TCRdb stores in-frame clones only, minus some. This table holds 60,000 to 65,000 clones, 80% to 90% found once. The receptor was isolated from a human donor in good health. Some clones in this sample may be carry-over from other donors' samples. Sample: PBMCs.

The CDR3 is CASSLSAGGTYEQYF. The CDR3 DNA sequence: TGTGCCAGCAGCTTAAGTGCGGGGGGAACCTACGAGCAGTACTTC. The genes are TRBV7-9 and TRBJ2-7, with TRBD2 matching 8 bases. The CDR3 sequence is 15 residues long. Germline CDR1 reads SEHNR; CDR2 reads FQNEAQ (reference sequence). Germline trimming cut 2 bases from V and 2 bases from J; bases unmatched to any gene: 5.